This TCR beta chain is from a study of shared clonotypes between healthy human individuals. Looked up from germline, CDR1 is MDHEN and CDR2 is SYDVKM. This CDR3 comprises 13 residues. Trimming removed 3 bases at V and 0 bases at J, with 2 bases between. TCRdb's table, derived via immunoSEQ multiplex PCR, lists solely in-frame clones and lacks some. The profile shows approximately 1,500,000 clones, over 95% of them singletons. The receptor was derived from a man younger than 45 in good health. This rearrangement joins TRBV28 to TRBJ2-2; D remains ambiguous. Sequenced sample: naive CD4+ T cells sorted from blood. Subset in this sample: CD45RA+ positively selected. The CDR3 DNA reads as TGTGCCAGCAGTTTTTCGAACACCGGGGAGCTGTTTTTT. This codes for CASSFSNTGELFF.